Detailed here is one TCR beta chain. This record comes from a study of blood T cell repertoires in COVID-19. As for the study in general: T cells, B-cell-depleted T cells, or PBMCs provided the cDNA or gDNA that served as material.

This CDR3 comprises 14 residues. The germline CDR1 and CDR2 sequences are LGHDT and YNNKEL (reference sequence). Trimming removed 6 bases from V and 6 bases from J; junction bases left unmatched: 10. Residents of 24 US areas, aged roughly 18 to 89 years, made up the participants. Some clones are missing from TCRdb's copy, which holds only in-frame ones; the method was immunoSEQ multiplex PCR. The sample records 300,000 or so clones, 90% being singletons. Sequencing was done on a sample of PBMCs or T cells enriched from blood (not recorded which). J is TRBJ1-1 and V is TRBV3-1 (or the pseudogene TRBV3-2), with 7 positions matching TRBD1. The receptor comes from a man aged 60 to 75 who had recovered from COVID-19. CDR3 sequence: CASRPDRVRAEAFF. CDR3 DNA sequence: TGTGCCAGCAGACCCGACAGGGTTAGAGCTGAAGCTTTCTTT.